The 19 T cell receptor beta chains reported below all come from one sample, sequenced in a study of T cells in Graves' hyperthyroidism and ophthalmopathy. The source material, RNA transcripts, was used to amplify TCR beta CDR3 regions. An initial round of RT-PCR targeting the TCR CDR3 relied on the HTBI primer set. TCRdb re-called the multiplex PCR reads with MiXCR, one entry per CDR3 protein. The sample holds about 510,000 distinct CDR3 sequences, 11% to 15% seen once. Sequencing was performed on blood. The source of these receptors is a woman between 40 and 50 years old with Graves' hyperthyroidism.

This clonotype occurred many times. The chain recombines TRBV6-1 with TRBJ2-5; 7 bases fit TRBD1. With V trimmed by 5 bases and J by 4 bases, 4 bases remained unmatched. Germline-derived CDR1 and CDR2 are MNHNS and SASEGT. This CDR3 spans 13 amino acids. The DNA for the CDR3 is TGTGCCAGCAGTCCCCGGGACAGAGAGACCCAGTACTTC. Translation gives CASSPRDRETQYF.

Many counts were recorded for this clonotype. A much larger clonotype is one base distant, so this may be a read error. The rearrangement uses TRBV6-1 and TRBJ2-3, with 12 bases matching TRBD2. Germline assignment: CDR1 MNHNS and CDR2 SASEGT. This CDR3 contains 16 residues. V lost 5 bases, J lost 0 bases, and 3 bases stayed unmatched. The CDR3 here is CASSWGTSGSTDTQYF. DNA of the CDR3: TGTGCCAGCAGTTGGGGGACTAGCGGGAGCACAGATACGCAGTATTTT.

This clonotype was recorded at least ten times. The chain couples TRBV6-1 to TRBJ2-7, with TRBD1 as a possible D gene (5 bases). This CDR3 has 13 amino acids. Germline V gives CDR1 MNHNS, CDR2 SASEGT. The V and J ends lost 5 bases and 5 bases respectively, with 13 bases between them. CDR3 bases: TGTGCCAGCAGTACGACAGAACACGACGAGCAGTACTTC. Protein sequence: CASSTTEHDEQYF.

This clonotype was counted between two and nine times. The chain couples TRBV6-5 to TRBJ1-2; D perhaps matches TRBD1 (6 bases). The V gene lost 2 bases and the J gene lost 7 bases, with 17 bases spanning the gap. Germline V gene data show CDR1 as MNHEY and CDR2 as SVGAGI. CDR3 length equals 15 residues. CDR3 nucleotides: TGTGCCAGCAGTTACGGAGGGGGGCGCGGAGGTGGCTACACCTTC. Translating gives CASSYGGGRGGGYTF.

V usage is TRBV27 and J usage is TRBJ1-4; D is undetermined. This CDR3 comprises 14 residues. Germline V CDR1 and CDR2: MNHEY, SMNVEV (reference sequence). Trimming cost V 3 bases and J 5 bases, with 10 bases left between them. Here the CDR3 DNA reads TGTGCCAGCAGTTTCCGAGGAGAAAATGAAAAACTGTTTTTT. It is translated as CASSFRGENEKLFF.

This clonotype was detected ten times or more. The CDR3 sequence is CASSLRPNTGELFF. As DNA, the CDR3 is TGCGCCAGCAGCTTGCGACCGAACACCGGGGAGCTGTTTTTT. The rearrangement links TRBV5-1 to TRBJ2-2; no reliable D call. Trimming left V 1 base short and J 0 bases short, with 4 bases between. The CDR3 runs to 14 residues. CDR1 and CDR2 (germline): SGHRS, YFSETQ.

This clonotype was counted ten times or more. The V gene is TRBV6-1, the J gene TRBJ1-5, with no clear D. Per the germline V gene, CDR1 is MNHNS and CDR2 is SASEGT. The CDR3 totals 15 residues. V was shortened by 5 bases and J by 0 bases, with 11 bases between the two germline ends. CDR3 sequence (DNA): TGTGCCAGCAGTAATACACGGAATAGCAATCAGCCCCAGCATTTT. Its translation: CASSNTRNSNQPQHF.

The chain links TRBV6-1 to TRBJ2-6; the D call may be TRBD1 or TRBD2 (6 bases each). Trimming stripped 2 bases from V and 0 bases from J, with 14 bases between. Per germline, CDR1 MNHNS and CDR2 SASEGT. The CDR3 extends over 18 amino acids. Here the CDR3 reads CASSERERGVSGANVLTF. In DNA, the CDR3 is TGTGCCAGCAGTGAAAGGGAGAGGGGGGTCTCTGGGGCCAACGTCCTGACTTTC.

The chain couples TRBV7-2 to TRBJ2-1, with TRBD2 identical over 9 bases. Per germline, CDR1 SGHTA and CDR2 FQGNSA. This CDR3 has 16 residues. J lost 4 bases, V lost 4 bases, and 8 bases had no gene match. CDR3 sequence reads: CASSSRASGIYNEQFF. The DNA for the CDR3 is TGTGCCAGCAGCTCTAGGGCTAGCGGGATATACAATGAGCAGTTCTTC.

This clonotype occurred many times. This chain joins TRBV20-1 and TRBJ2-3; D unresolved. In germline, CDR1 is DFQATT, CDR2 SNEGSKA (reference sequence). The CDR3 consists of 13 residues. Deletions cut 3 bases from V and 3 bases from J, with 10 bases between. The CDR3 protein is CSASLILTDTQYF. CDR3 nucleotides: TGCAGTGCTAGCTTGATTTTGACAGATACGCAGTATTTT.

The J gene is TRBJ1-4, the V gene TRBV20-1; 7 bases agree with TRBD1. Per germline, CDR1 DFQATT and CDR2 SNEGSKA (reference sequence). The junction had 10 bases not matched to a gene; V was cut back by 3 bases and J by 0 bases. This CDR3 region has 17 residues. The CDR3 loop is CSASAGDRYSTNEKLFF. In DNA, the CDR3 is TGCAGTGCTAGTGCGGGGGACAGATACTCAACTAATGAAAAACTGTTTTTT.

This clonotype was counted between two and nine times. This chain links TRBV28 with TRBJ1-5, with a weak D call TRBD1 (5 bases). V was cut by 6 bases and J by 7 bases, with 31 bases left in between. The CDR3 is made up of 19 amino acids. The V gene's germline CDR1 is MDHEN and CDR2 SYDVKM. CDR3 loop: CASRSYFLDSQAANQPQHF. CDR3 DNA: TGTGCCAGCAGGTCATACTTCCTCGACAGCCAGGCAGCGAACCAGCCCCAGCATTTT.

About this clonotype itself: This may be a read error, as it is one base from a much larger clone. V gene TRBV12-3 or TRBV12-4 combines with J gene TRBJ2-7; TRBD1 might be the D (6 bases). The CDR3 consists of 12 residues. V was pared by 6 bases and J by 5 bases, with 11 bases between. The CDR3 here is CASSNRVDEQYF. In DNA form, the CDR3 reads TGTGCCAGCAGCAACAGGGTCGACGAGCAGTACTTC.

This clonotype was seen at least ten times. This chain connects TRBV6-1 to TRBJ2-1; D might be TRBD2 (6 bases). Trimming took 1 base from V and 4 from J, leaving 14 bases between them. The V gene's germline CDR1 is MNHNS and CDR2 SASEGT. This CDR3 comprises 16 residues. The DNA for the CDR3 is TGTGCCAGCAGTGAAGGCGGCGGGACCCCATACAATGAGCAGTTCTTC. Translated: CASSEGGGTPYNEQFF.

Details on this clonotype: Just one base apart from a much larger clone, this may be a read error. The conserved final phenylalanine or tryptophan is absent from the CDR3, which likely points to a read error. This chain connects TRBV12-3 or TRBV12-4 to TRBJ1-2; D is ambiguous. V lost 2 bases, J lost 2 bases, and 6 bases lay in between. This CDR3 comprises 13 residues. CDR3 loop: CASSLHLNYGYTS. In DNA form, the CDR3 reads TGTGCCAGCAGTTTACACCTCAACTATGGCTACACCTCC.

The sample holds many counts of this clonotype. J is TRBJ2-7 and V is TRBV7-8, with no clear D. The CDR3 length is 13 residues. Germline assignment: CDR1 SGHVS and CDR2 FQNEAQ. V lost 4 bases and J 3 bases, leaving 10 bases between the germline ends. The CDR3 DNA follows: TGTGCCAGCAGCTCGGACCGAAACTACGAGCAGTACTTC. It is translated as CASSSDRNYEQYF.

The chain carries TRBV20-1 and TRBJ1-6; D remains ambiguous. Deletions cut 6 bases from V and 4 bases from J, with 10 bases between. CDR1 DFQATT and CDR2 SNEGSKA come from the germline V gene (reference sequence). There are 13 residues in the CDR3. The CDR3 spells CSAHTGYNSPLHF. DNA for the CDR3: TGCAGTGCCCACACCGGGTATAATTCACCCCTCCACTTT.

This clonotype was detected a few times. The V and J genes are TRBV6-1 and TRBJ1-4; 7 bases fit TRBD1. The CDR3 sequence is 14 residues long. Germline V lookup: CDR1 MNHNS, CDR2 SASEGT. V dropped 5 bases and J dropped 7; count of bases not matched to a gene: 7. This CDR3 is CASSRQGGGEKLFF. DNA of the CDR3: TGTGCCAGCAGTCGACAGGGAGGGGGTGAAAAACTGTTTTTT.

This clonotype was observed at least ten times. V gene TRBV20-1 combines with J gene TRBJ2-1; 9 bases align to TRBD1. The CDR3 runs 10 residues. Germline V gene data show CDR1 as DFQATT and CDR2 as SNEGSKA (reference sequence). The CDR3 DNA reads TGCAGCGGACAGGGGTATGAGCAGTTCTTC. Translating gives CSGQGYEQFF.